The 14 T cell receptor beta chains listed next were all sequenced from one sample in a study of blood T cell repertoires in COVID-19 (dated by TCRdb to between 2020 and 2021). The library was prepared using the immunoSEQ multiplex PCR assay. Here the immuneACCESS table is served through TCRdb, limited to in-frame sequences with V and J called. Missing clones are a known gap in these copies; in checked studies unresolved V genes cover under half, and the rest lacks a known reason. This sample has about 300,000 clones in its table, and around 80% of those were observed once. 1% to 1.5% of the sample is in the top ten clones. Sequencing used peripheral blood. These receptors were taken from a woman in her forties or fifties with acute or convalescent COVID-19.

The chain employs TRBV7-6 and TRBJ1-4, with D tentatively TRBD1 (5 bases). CDR1 SGHVS and CDR2 FNYEAQ come from the germline V gene. V was shortened by 1 base and J by 0 bases, with 9 bases between the two germline ends. This CDR3 has 16 amino acids. The CDR3 DNA is TGTGCCAGCAGCTTAGATGGGGGGACAACTAATGAAAAACTGTTTTTT. This translates into CASSLDGGTTNEKLFF.

The rearrangement joins TRBV6-4 to TRBJ1-1; D is ambiguous. This CDR3 contains 14 residues. Germline CDR1 reads MRHNA; CDR2 reads SNTAGT. V was cut by 3 bases and J by 2 bases, with 10 bases left in between. The CDR3 is CASSEVGGNTEAFF. DNA of the CDR3: TGTGCCAGCAGTGAAGTGGGAGGCAACACTGAAGCTTTCTTT.

This clone was counted a few times. This chain joins TRBV5-1 and TRBJ1-1; tentative D call: TRBD1 (6 bases). This CDR3 is built from 14 residues. V lost 3 bases and J 0 bases, leaving 9 bases between the germline ends. The V gene's germline CDR1 is SGHRS and CDR2 YFSETQ. The CDR3 region has the DNA TGCGCCAGCAGCTGGGGGCCGATGAACACTGAAGCTTTCTTT. This sequence encodes CASSWGPMNTEAFF. Full variable domain (missing parts from reference TRBV5-1 and TRBJ1-1): KAGVTQTPRYLIKTRGQQVTLSCSPISGHRSVSWYQQTPGQGLQFLFEYFSETQRNKGNFPGRFSGRQFSNSRSEMNVSTLELGDSALYLCASSWGPMNTEAFFGQGTRLTVV.

Concerning this clone itself: This may come from a read error, since a much larger clone is one base off. The chain uses TRBV5-6 and TRBJ2-1, with TRBD2 matching 13 bases. The junction had 2 bases not matched to a gene; V was cut back by 4 bases and J by 4 bases. This CDR3 comprises 15 residues. Germline V lookup: CDR1 SGHDT, CDR2 YYEEEE. CDR3 amino acids: CASSRGLAGYNEQFF. The CDR3, as DNA: TGTGCCAGCAGCCGGGGACTAGCGGGGTACAATGAGCAGTTCTTC.

V and J are TRBV27 and TRBJ1-1; TRBD1 matches 7 bases. Germline V gives CDR1 MNHEY, CDR2 SMNVEV (reference sequence). J lost 8 bases, V lost 5 bases, and 11 bases had no gene match. The CDR3 contains 14 residues. The CDR3 loop reads CASSPREQGREAFF. Written as DNA, the CDR3 is TGTGCCAGCAGTCCCCGGGAACAGGGGAGGGAAGCTTTCTTT.

This chain connects TRBV12-3 or TRBV12-4 to TRBJ1-3, with D unresolved. Trimming removed 8 bases from V and 8 bases from J, with 7 bases in between. This CDR3 contains 10 residues. CDR3 nucleotides: TGTGCCAGCTTTGCGGACACCATATATTTT. The encoded protein is CASFADTIYF.

This chain uses TRBV30 with TRBJ2-1; D is ambiguous. Germline V gives CDR1 GTSNPN, CDR2 SVGIG (reference sequence). The V end was cut by 1 base, the J end by 1 base, with 14 bases between. This CDR3 comprises 16 residues. The chain's CDR3 is CAWSARTAGSYNEQFF. The CDR3 DNA is TGTGCCTGGAGTGCAAGAACCGCCGGGTCCTACAATGAGCAGTTCTTC.

The chain links TRBV4-2 to TRBJ2-2, with no clear D. Germline lookup yields CDR1 LGHNA and CDR2 YNFKEQ. This CDR3 has 16 amino acids. The V and J ends lost 4 bases and 6 bases respectively, with 18 bases between them. The CDR3 DNA is TGTGCCAGCAGCCCCGTTGCGGATAGGATTCCCGGGGAGCTGTTTTTT. Residues: CASSPVADRIPGELFF.

This chain links TRBV4-1 with TRBJ2-2; weak D call: TRBD2 (5 bases). The CDR3 length is 16 residues. Germline values: CDR1 MGHRA, CDR2 YSYEKL. The germline V and J ends were trimmed by 0 bases and 8 bases, with 16 bases remaining between them. As DNA, the CDR3 is TGCGCCAGCAGCCAAGATCCGGGGTTTGATGTGGGGGAGCTGTTTTTT. Translation gives CASSQDPGFDVGELFF.

This clone was seen only once. V usage is TRBV2 and J usage is TRBJ1-2; TRBD1 agrees at 10 bases. The ends lost 4 bases at V and 7 bases at J; junction bases unmatched: 9. CDR3 length: 15 amino acids. Germline values: CDR1 SNHLY, CDR2 FYNNEI. For the CDR3, the DNA is TGTGCCAGCAGTGGGCGGGACAGGGGTGAGGGTGGCTACACCTTC. This translates into CASSGRDRGEGGYTF.

This chain connects TRBV7-8 to TRBJ2-5; D is ambiguous. CDR1 SGHVS and CDR2 FQNEAQ come from the germline V gene. The CDR3 is 13 amino acids. V was shortened by 2 bases and J by 3 bases, with 7 bases between the two germline ends. The CDR3 DNA reads TGTGCCAGCAGCTTAACAGTAAAAGAGACCCAGTACTTC. Translation gives CASSLTVKETQYF.

The chain recombines TRBV5-1 with TRBJ2-3; D unresolved. CDR1 SGHRS and CDR2 YFSETQ come from the germline V gene. V dropped 7 bases and J dropped 4 bases, with 10 bases sitting between them. The CDR3 runs to 12 residues. CDR3 residues: CASQVNPDTQYF. CDR3 bases: TGCGCCAGCCAGGTGAACCCAGATACGCAGTATTTT.

The chain joins TRBV2 to TRBJ2-1; possibly TRBD2 for D (5 bases). This CDR3 has 13 residues. Trimming removed 0 bases from V and 8 bases from J, with 8 bases in between. Germline CDR1 reads SNHLY; CDR2 reads FYNNEI. The CDR3 coding sequence is TGTGCCAGCAGTGAAGCGAGGGCCCATGAGCAGTTCTTC. As protein: CASSEARAHEQFF.

The chain is built from TRBV6-5 and TRBJ1-1; D is unresolved. This CDR3 comprises 14 residues. With 6 bases removed from V and 3 bases from J, the gap between germline ends came to 14 bases. Germline-derived CDR1 and CDR2 are MNHEY and SVGAGI. CDR3 DNA sequence: TGTGCCAGCAGATACGACACGGGGTACACTGAAGCTTTCTTT. Translating it yields CASRYDTGYTEAFF.